What follows are 16 T cell receptor beta chains derived from one specimen sequenced in a study of shared clonotypes between healthy human individuals. TCRdb keeps only in-frame clones here, not all; method: immunoSEQ multiplex PCR. The profile shows over a million clones, about 75% of them singletons. Material for sequencing was memory CD4+ T cells sorted from blood. Subset defined: CD45RA-negative fraction. The receptors originated from a young man in good health.

This clone has more than one count but fewer than ten. Additional DNA sequences in this sample encode the identical CDR3. V is TRBV7-8 and J is TRBJ1-1; 7 nucleotides line up with TRBD1. Germline assignment: CDR1 SGHVS and CDR2 FQNEAQ. After removal of 3 bases from V and 5 bases from J, the junction contained 3 bases not matched to a gene. The CDR3 is made up of 13 amino acids. CDR3 loop: CASSFSRGTEAFF. For the CDR3, the DNA is TGTGCCAGCAGCTTCAGCAGGGGGACTGAAGCTTTCTTT.

This clone turned up a few times. The CDR3 sequence: CASSPTGIFYGYTF. The CDR3 DNA reads TGTGCCAGTAGTCCGACCGGGATTTTCTATGGCTACACCTTC. The chain links TRBV19 to TRBJ1-2; D unresolved. Trimming stripped 5 bases from V and 4 bases from J, with 14 bases between. Germline assignment: CDR1 LNHDA and CDR2 SQIVND (reference sequence). The CDR3 sequence is 14 residues long. The whole variable domain, remainder taken from reference TRBV19 and TRBJ1-2, is DGGITQSPKYLFRKEGQNVTLSCEQNLNHDAMYWYRQDPGQGLRLIYYSQIVNDFQKGDIAEGYSVSREKKESFPLTVTSAQKNPTAFYLCASSPTGIFYGYTFGSGTRLTVV.

The chain employs TRBV27 and TRBJ2-5; possibly TRBD2 for D (5 bases). V lost 2 bases, J lost 5 bases, and 9 bases lay in between. The CDR3 runs to 13 residues. The germline gives CDR1 MNHEY, CDR2 SMNVEV (reference sequence). DNA for the CDR3: TGTGCCAGCAGTTTAGAGGGCAAGGAGACCCAGTACTTC. It translates to CASSLEGKETQYF.

The J gene is TRBJ1-1, the V gene TRBV6-6; D not resolved. CDR1 is MNHNY, CDR2 SVGAGI, per germline (reference sequence). The CDR3 consists of 15 residues. V gave up 5 bases and J gave up 4 bases, with 17 bases separating them. CDR3 nucleotide sequence: TGTGCCAGCAGTCGCGGACTGACATCAGGCACTGAAGCTTTCTTT. Its protein is CASSRGLTSGTEAFF.

V and J are TRBV5-4 and TRBJ1-1, with a tentative D call TRBD1 (6 bases). Germline CDR1 reads SGHNT; CDR2 reads YYREEE (reference sequence). V lost 0 bases, J lost 3 bases, and 12 bases lay in between. This CDR3 spans 15 amino acids. CDR3 DNA: TGTGCCAGCAGCTTGGTGCAGGGGAGGTACACTGAAGCTTTCTTT. Protein sequence: CASSLVQGRYTEAFF.

This clone was observed a handful of times. The same CDR3 can be traced to other DNA sequences in this sample. CDR3 sequence: CASSLPGTDTQYF. The CDR3 DNA reads TGTGCCAGCAGCCTCCCGGGCACAGATACGCAGTATTTT. The rearrangement links TRBV11-2 to TRBJ2-3; D remains ambiguous. The CDR3 has 13 residues. Trimming took 5 bases from V and 1 from J, leaving 7 bases between them. The V gene's germline CDR1 is SGHAT and CDR2 FQNNGV.

CDR3 coding DNA: TGTGCCAGCAGCTCGGGGCCAAATGAGCAGTTCTTC. Amino acid sequence: CASSSGPNEQFF. The rearrangement joins TRBV5-4 to TRBJ2-1; D may correspond to TRBD1 or TRBD2 (5 bases each). The V gene lost 3 bases and the J gene lost 7 bases, with 8 bases spanning the gap. There are 12 residues in the CDR3. Germline CDR1 and CDR2: SGHNT and YYREEE (reference sequence).

The rearrangement joins TRBV19 to TRBJ1-5; D is possibly TRBD1 (5 bases). This CDR3 has 15 amino acids. The V gene lost 10 bases and the J gene lost 2 bases, with 18 bases spanning the gap. Germline V lookup: CDR1 LNHDA, CDR2 SQIVND (reference sequence). CDR3 amino acids: CATRGRGERNQPQHF. The CDR3 DNA sequence: TGTGCCACCCGGGGGAGGGGAGAACGCAATCAGCCCCAGCATTTT.

The J gene is TRBJ2-7, the V gene TRBV28; 12 bases agree with TRBD2. The V segment lost 4 bases and the J segment 5 bases; nucleotides outside the gene matches: 9. This CDR3 spans 16 amino acids. Germline V CDR1 and CDR2: MDHEN, SYDVKM. The CDR3 DNA sequence: TGTGCCAGCAGTTCTATCCTAGCGGGAGGGTTAAACGAGCAGTACTTC. Residues: CASSSILAGGLNEQYF.

The chain combines TRBV7-9 with TRBJ1-5; D gene unclear. This CDR3 has 11 amino acids. V was pared by 3 bases and J by 12 bases, with 9 bases between. Germline assignment: CDR1 SEHNR and CDR2 FQNEAQ (reference sequence). In nucleotides, the CDR3 is TGTGCCAGCAGCTTGGGTGGGTTCCAGCATTTT. The encoded protein is CASSLGGFQHF.

This chain's CDR3 is CASSPRLADTQYF. CDR3 in DNA: TGTGCCAGCTCGCCCCGGTTGGCAGATACGCAGTATTTT. The chain employs TRBV18 and TRBJ2-3, with no clear D. V lost 6 bases and J lost 4, with 11 bases in between. The length of the CDR3 is 13 residues. From germline, CDR1 is KGHSH and CDR2 LQKENI.

This clone has a handful of counts. V and J are TRBV5-1 and TRBJ2-7; possible D gene TRBD2, 7 bases. The CDR3 is made up of 15 amino acids. Germline V gene sequence: CDR1 SGHRS, CDR2 YFSETQ. V was pared by 2 bases and J by 2 bases, with 14 bases between. The CDR3 region has the DNA TGCGCCAGCAGCTTTGGGGGGGCCACGCCCTACGAGCAGTACTTC. Its translation: CASSFGGATPYEQYF.

About this clone itself: This sample includes further DNA sequences coding for the same CDR3. V usage is TRBV19 and J usage is TRBJ1-5, with D possibly TRBD1 on 5 matching bases. CDR3 length: 16 amino acids. Deletions cut 3 bases from V and 6 bases from J, with 18 bases between. Germline CDR1 LNHDA, CDR2 SQIVND (reference sequence). The CDR3 spells CASSMGVAGPPQPQHF. In DNA form, the CDR3 reads TGTGCCAGTAGTATGGGGGTGGCAGGGCCTCCTCAGCCCCAGCATTTT. Combining the CDR3 with reference TRBV19 and TRBJ1-5 gives the whole variable domain DGGITQSPKYLFRKEGQNVTLSCEQNLNHDAMYWYRQDPGQGLRLIYYSQIVNDFQKGDIAEGYSVSREKKESFPLTVTSAQKNPTAFYLCASSMGVAGPPQPQHFGDGTRLSIL.

As regards this clone: Other DNA sequences in the sample encode the same CDR3. The chain has TRBV5-6 and TRBJ2-7; tentatively, D is TRBD2 (5 bases). The V gene's germline CDR1 is SGHDT and CDR2 YYEEEE. This CDR3 region has 14 residues. V shed 2 bases and J shed 2 bases, with 11 bases lying between them. CDR3 amino acids: CASSFRGLPYEQYF. The CDR3 bases are TGTGCCAGCAGCTTTCGCGGGCTCCCCTACGAGCAGTACTTC. The complete variable domain, with remaining parts taken from reference TRBV5-6 and TRBJ2-7, reads DAGVTQSPTHLIKTRGQQVTLRCSPKSGHDTVSWYQQALGQGPQFIFQYYEEEERQRGNFPDRFSGHQFPNYSSELNVNALLLGDSALYLCASSFRGLPYEQYFGPGTRLTVT.

V and J are TRBV7-6 and TRBJ2-7; possibly TRBD1 for D (5 bases). The CDR3 contains 15 residues. The V and J ends lost 2 bases and 2 bases respectively, with 13 bases between them. The germline CDR1 and CDR2 sequences are SGHVS and FNYEAQ. The CDR3 DNA sequence: TGTGCCAGCAGCTTACAGGGATCCACAACCTACGAGCAGTACTTC. This codes for CASSLQGSTTYEQYF.

The chain is built from TRBV30 and TRBJ1-5; D is uncertain. The CDR3 has 17 residues. CDR1 and CDR2 from the germline V gene are GTSNPN and SVGIG (reference sequence). The germline V and J ends were trimmed by 2 bases and 3 bases, with 20 bases remaining between them. This CDR3 reads CAWSRGRDTNYNQPQHF. The DNA for the CDR3 is TGTGCCTGGAGTCGAGGCCGGGATACCAACTACAATCAGCCCCAGCATTTT.